One and the same sample provided the 29 T cell receptor beta chains below, sequenced in a study of blood T cell repertoires in COVID-19. Repertoires were generated with immunoSEQ multiplex PCR, while TCRdb's copy carries only in-frame clones and drops some. Counted here are about 170,000 clones, about four fifths occurring once; the ten biggest clones make up around 2.1%. Sample: peripheral blood. These receptors were obtained from a woman at least 80 years old with acute or convalescent COVID-19.

CDR3 in DNA: TGTGCCAGCAGTTACACCCGGACAGGGCTTGAACAGGGAGCTTTCTTT. Residues: CASSYTRTGLEQGAFF. This sequence joins TRBV6-2 or TRBV6-3 and TRBJ1-1, with 8 bases that match TRBD1. The germline gives CDR1 MNHEY, CDR2 SVGEGT. J lost 10 bases, V lost 2 bases, and 15 bases had no gene match. The CDR3 loop spans 16 amino acids.

V usage is TRBV4-1 and J usage is TRBJ1-5; tentatively, D is TRBD1 (6 bases). V was clipped by 5 bases and J by 0 bases, with 11 bases between them. This CDR3 has 15 amino acids. Germline lookup yields CDR1 MGHRA and CDR2 YSYEKL. CDR3 in amino acids: CASSERQVSNQPQHF. The CDR3 DNA sequence: TGCGCCAGCAGCGAACGACAGGTTAGCAATCAGCCCCAGCATTTT.

In this sample, this clone turned up once. Its ends do not fully match the called genes, so a read error is possible. The chain links TRBV29-1 to TRBJ1-6, with D perhaps TRBD1 (5 bases). The CDR3 consists of 11 residues. Germline values: CDR1 SQVTM, CDR2 ANQGSEA. DNA of the CDR3: TGCAGCGTTCCAGGGAGGGGAATGCCCCGATTT. This encodes CSVPGRGMPRF.

V and J are TRBV19 and TRBJ2-7, with D perhaps TRBD2 (6 bases). V was trimmed by 6 bases and J by 4 bases, leaving 13 bases between them. There are 13 residues in the CDR3. Germline loops: CDR1 LNHDA, CDR2 SQIVND (reference sequence). CDR3 amino acids: CASSPMGLYEQYF. The CDR3 DNA follows: TGTGCCAGTAGCCCGATGGGACTTTACGAGCAGTACTTC.

The CDR3 region is CSVEGLAGHEQYF. CDR3 coding DNA: TGCAGCGTTGAAGGGTTGGCAGGGCACGAGCAGTACTTC. The rearrangement links TRBV29-1 to TRBJ2-7; possibly TRBD1 for D (5 bases). This CDR3 has 13 amino acids. Germline V gene sequence: CDR1 SQVTM, CDR2 ANQGSEA. Trimming shortened V by 1 base and J by 5 bases, and 12 bases separated the two germline ends.

The chain couples TRBV29-1 to TRBJ2-7, with 13 nucleotides matching TRBD2. The germline V gene has CDR1 SQVTM and CDR2 ANQGSEA. V shed 1 base, J shed 2 bases, and the junction held 2 bases outside the gene matches. This CDR3 has 15 residues. The CDR3 coding sequence is TGCAGCGTTGAAGGGACTAGCGGGAGTACCTACGAGCAGTACTTC. It codes for CSVEGTSGSTYEQYF.

The V gene is TRBV15, the J gene TRBJ1-4; a possible D gene is TRBD1 (6 bases). There are 17 residues in the CDR3. From germline, CDR1 is LNHNV and CDR2 YYDKDF (reference sequence). Trimming took 0 bases from V and 5 from J, leaving 16 bases between them. The DNA for the CDR3 is TGTGCCACCAGCAGAGAAGAGATAGGGGGTCAAAATGAAAAACTGTTTTTT. This sequence encodes CATSREEIGGQNEKLFF.

The chain couples TRBV19 to TRBJ1-2; D perhaps matches TRBD1 (6 bases). Per the germline V gene, CDR1 is LNHDA and CDR2 is SQIVND (reference sequence). V gave up 8 bases and J gave up 13 bases, with 20 bases separating them. CDR3 length: 12 amino acids. This CDR3 reads CASLEQGARPTF. The CDR3 region has the DNA TGTGCCAGTTTAGAACAGGGAGCCCGACCCACCTTC.

This rearrangement joins TRBV21-1 to TRBJ1-6; TRBD1, the table's D call, lacks a check against the DNA. TRBV21-1 is a listed pseudogene. This CDR3 has 16 residues. The DNA for the CDR3 is TGTGCCAGCAGCAAAGAAGTAGTACAGTATAATTCACCCCTCCACTTT. It yields the protein CASSKEVVQYNSPLHF.

The J gene is TRBJ1-6, the V gene TRBV6-2 or TRBV6-3; 8 positions agree with TRBD1. Trimming cost V 6 bases and J 9 bases; bases outside gene matches: 13. This CDR3 comprises 16 residues. Germline-derived CDR1 and CDR2 are MNHEY and SVGEGT. This CDR3 reads CASSRPPGQATSPLHF. The DNA for the CDR3 is TGTGCCAGCAGCCGACCACCGGGACAGGCCACTTCACCCCTCCACTTT.

V usage is TRBV30 and J usage is TRBJ2-3; 9 nucleotides agree with TRBD2. The V gene's germline CDR1 is GTSNPN and CDR2 SVGIG (reference sequence). The CDR3 length is 16 residues. V dropped 0 bases and J dropped 2; count of bases not matched to a gene: 6. The CDR3 sequence is CAWSVLSGGYTDTQYF. CDR3 DNA sequence: TGTGCCTGGAGTGTACTCAGCGGGGGGTACACAGATACGCAGTATTTT.

The chain has TRBV30 and TRBJ1-1; D gene ambiguous. The CDR3 consists of 13 residues. Trimming took 1 base from V and 5 from J, leaving 11 bases between them. Per germline, CDR1 GTSNPN and CDR2 SVGIG (reference sequence). The CDR3: CAWSGWERTEAFF. The CDR3 DNA is TGTGCCTGGAGTGGCTGGGAGAGGACTGAAGCTTTCTTT. The full variable domain, with the rest looked up from reference TRBV30 and TRBJ1-1, is SQTIHQWPATLVQPVGSPLSLECTVEGTSNPNLYWYRQAAGRGLQLLFYSVGIGQISSEVPQNLSASRPQDRQFILSSKKLLLSDSGFYLCAWSGWERTEAFFGQGTRLTVV.

The chain links TRBV4-3 to TRBJ1-1; D unclear. There are 14 residues in the CDR3. The germline V and J ends were trimmed by 4 bases and 4 bases, with 13 bases remaining between them. Germline V gives CDR1 LGHNA, CDR2 YSLEER. This CDR3 is CASSPRGGSTEAFF. The CDR3 region has the DNA TGCGCCAGCAGCCCCCGAGGAGGTAGCACTGAAGCTTTCTTT.

This clone appeared a single time. The rearrangement joins TRBV12-5 to TRBJ2-5; TRBD1 matches 7 bases. Germline-derived CDR1 and CDR2 are LGHNT and FRNRAP. This CDR3 comprises 14 residues. The V segment lost 7 bases and the J segment 1 base; nucleotides outside the gene matches: 6. The CDR3 here is CASATGTVQETQYF. Here the CDR3 DNA reads TGTGCTAGTGCCACAGGGACAGTCCAAGAGACCCAGTACTTC. Drawing the rest from reference TRBV12-5 and TRBJ2-5, the complete variable domain is DARVTQTPRHKVTEMGQEVTMRCQPILGHNTVFWYRQTMMQGLELLAYFRNRAPLDDSGMPKDRFSAEMPDATLATLKIQPSEPRDSAVYFCASATGTVQETQYFGPGTRLLVL.

This clone was observed a few times. The chain has TRBV19 and TRBJ1-5; 9 nucleotides align to TRBD1. The length of the CDR3 is 15 residues. Per germline, CDR1 LNHDA and CDR2 SQIVND (reference sequence). Trimming at V came to 6 bases and at J to 7 bases, leaving 10 bases not matched to a gene. CDR3 in amino acids: CASSMGQGGGQPQHF. DNA for the CDR3: TGTGCCAGTAGCATGGGACAGGGCGGGGGACAGCCCCAGCATTTT.

V usage is TRBV5-6 and J usage is TRBJ2-7, with 13 bases fitting TRBD2. V gave up 5 bases and J gave up 5 bases; unmatched junction bases: 7. CDR1 and CDR2 (germline): SGHDT, YYEEEE. CDR3 length: 15 amino acids. Here the CDR3 reads CASSLGLAGVHEQYF. The CDR3 DNA reads as TGTGCCAGCAGTTTAGGACTAGCGGGAGTCCACGAGCAGTACTTC. The variable domain in full, completed from reference TRBV5-6 and TRBJ2-7, reads DAGVTQSPTHLIKTRGQQVTLRCSPKSGHDTVSWYQQALGQGPQFIFQYYEEEERQRGNFPDRFSGHQFPNYSSELNVNALLLGDSALYLCASSLGLAGVHEQYFGPGTRLTVT.

The chain carries TRBV30 and TRBJ1-1; the D is unclear. The CDR3 spans 15 residues. The germline CDR1 and CDR2 sequences are GTSNPN and SVGIG (reference sequence). The ends were cut back, 0 bases at V and 5 bases at J, with 16 bases in the middle. DNA of the CDR3: TGTGCCTGGAGTGTACTGGGCAGTCTATTTACTGAAGCTTTCTTT. It yields the protein CAWSVLGSLFTEAFF.

The rearrangement uses TRBV19 and TRBJ1-1; maybe TRBD1 (5 bases). The CDR3 is 13 residues long. CDR1 and CDR2 (germline): LNHDA, SQIVND (reference sequence). V was shortened by 4 bases and J by 1 base, with 7 bases between the two germline ends. The CDR3 reads CASSNGGNTEAFF. DNA for the CDR3: TGTGCCAGTAGTAACGGGGGGAACACTGAAGCTTTCTTT. The variable domain in full, with the rest retrieved from reference TRBV19 and TRBJ1-1, is DGGITQSPKYLFRKEGQNVTLSCEQNLNHDAMYWYRQDPGQGLRLIYYSQIVNDFQKGDIAEGYSVSREKKESFPLTVTSAQKNPTAFYLCASSNGGNTEAFFGQGTRLTVV.

The J gene is TRBJ2-1, the V gene TRBV5-8; D not resolved. In germline, CDR1 is SGHTS, CDR2 YDEGEE. This CDR3 has 15 amino acids. The V end lost 2 bases, the J end lost 0 bases, and 9 bases lay between the germline ends. For the CDR3, the DNA is TGTGCCAGCAGCTTTTTCAGTTTCTCCTACAATGAGCAGTTCTTC. This codes for CASSFFSFSYNEQFF.

CDR3 bases: TGCGCCAGCAGCCGGACTAGCGGGAGCACAGATACGCAGTATTTT. It is translated as CASSRTSGSTDTQYF. This chain uses TRBV5-1 with TRBJ2-3; 11 nucleotides match TRBD2. V lost 4 bases and J lost 0; bases outside the gene matches: 1. Germline V gene lookup returns CDR1 SGHRS and CDR2 YFSETQ. This CDR3 has 15 amino acids. Filled out from reference TRBV5-1 and TRBJ2-3, the complete variable domain reads KAGVTQTPRYLIKTRGQQVTLSCSPISGHRSVSWYQQTPGQGLQFLFEYFSETQRNKGNFPGRFSGRQFSNSRSEMNVSTLELGDSALYLCASSRTSGSTDTQYFGPGTRLTVL.

CDR3 sequence: CASSLGRGEQYF. The DNA for the CDR3 is TGTGCCAGCAGCCTAGGGCGGGGCGAGCAGTACTTC. The genes are TRBV7-2 and TRBJ2-7; maybe TRBD2 (6 bases). CDR3 length equals 12 residues. V was shortened by 5 bases and J by 6 bases, with 11 bases between the two germline ends. Germline values: CDR1 SGHTA, CDR2 FQGNSA.

The chain carries TRBV2 and TRBJ2-1; D remains unclear. This CDR3 is 13 amino acids long. Trimming removed 7 bases from V and 6 bases from J, with 13 bases in between. The germline V gene encodes CDR1 SNHLY and CDR2 FYNNEI. Here the CDR3 DNA reads TGTGCCAGCAACTTAATTGCCGGCAATGAGCAGTTCTTC. This translates into CASNLIAGNEQFF.

Remarks on this clone: This specimen includes other DNA sequences encoding the same CDR3. The rearrangement uses TRBV11-2 and TRBJ2-3, with D unclear. CDR3 size: 12 residues. Germline assignment: CDR1 SGHAT and CDR2 FQNNGV. The V end lost 5 bases, the J end lost 6 bases, and 9 bases lay between the germline ends. This chain's CDR3 is CASSLLSDTQYF. In DNA, the CDR3 is TGTGCCAGCAGCCTTCTATCGGATACGCAGTATTTT.

V is TRBV6-1 and J is TRBJ2-1, with 11 bases matching TRBD1. V was pared by 6 bases and J by 5 bases, with 3 bases of the junction left unmatched. From germline, CDR1 is MNHNS and CDR2 SASEGT. The length of the CDR3 is 14 residues. The CDR3 region is CASSQGQGDNEQFF. DNA of the CDR3: TGTGCCAGCAGCCAGGGACAGGGGGACAATGAGCAGTTCTTC.

This chain connects TRBV28 to TRBJ2-3; possible D gene TRBD1, 6 bases. V was shortened by 5 bases and J by 3 bases, with 21 bases between the two germline ends. Germline V CDR1 and CDR2: MDHEN, SYDVKM. CDR3 length: 17 residues. The CDR3 loop is CASSRTDLYRVTDTQYF. The CDR3 coding sequence is TGTGCCAGCAGTCGAACCGACCTGTACAGGGTTACAGATACGCAGTATTTT.

The chain joins TRBV9 to TRBJ1-3, with 8 bases matching TRBD1. Trimming at V came to 7 bases and at J to 2 bases, leaving 5 bases not matched to a gene. CDR3 length: 14 residues. The germline gives CDR1 SGDLS, CDR2 YYNGEE. CDR3 bases: TGTGCCAGCGCGGACAGGGTAGCTGGAAACACCATATATTTT. Translation: CASADRVAGNTIYF.

The table lists this clone with a few counts. CDR3 bases: TGTGCCAGCAGCTTAGGGCGGGGGGCCTACAATGAGCAGTTCTTC. Amino acid sequence: CASSLGRGAYNEQFF. This chain joins TRBV11-3 and TRBJ2-1, with 8 nucleotides matching TRBD2. The V and J ends lost 1 base and 2 bases, in that order; junction bases with no gene match: 1. This CDR3 comprises 15 residues. Germline V gives CDR1 SGHNT, CDR2 YENEEA.

Here the CDR3 reads CASSLTGGSAEQYF. CDR3 nucleotides: TGTGCCAGCAGCTTAACGGGCGGGTCCGCCGAGCAGTACTTC. The V call is TRBV7-2, the J call TRBJ2-7, with D possibly being TRBD2 (5 bases). V was pared by 2 bases and J by 6 bases, with 14 bases between. Germline assignment: CDR1 SGHTA and CDR2 FQGNSA. There are 14 residues in the CDR3.

The J gene is TRBJ2-2, the V gene TRBV7-9, with 7 bases matching TRBD2. Germline V gene data show CDR1 as SEHNR and CDR2 as FQNEAQ (reference sequence). The CDR3 totals 15 residues. Unmatched junction bases numbered 3, after V lost 4 bases and J lost 1 base. The CDR3 is CASSSASGNTGELFF. The CDR3 nucleotides are TGTGCCAGCAGCTCTGCTAGCGGGAACACCGGGGAGCTGTTTTTT.